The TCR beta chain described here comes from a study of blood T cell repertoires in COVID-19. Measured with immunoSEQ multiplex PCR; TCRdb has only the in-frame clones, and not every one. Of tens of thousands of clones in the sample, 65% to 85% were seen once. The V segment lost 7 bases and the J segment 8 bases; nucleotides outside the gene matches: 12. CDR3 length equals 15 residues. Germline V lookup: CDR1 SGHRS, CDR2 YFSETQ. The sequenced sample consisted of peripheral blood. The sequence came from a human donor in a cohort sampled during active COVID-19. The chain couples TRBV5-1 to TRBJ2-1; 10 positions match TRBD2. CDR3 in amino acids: CASSTLAGGGDEQFF. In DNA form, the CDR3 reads TGCGCCAGCTCGACCTTAGCGGGAGGTGGGGATGAGCAGTTCTTC.